Listed here is a single T cell receptor (beta chain). This entry comes from a study of monozygotic twins with inflammatory bowel disease. The germline gives CDR1 SGHTA, CDR2 FQGNSA. The CDR3 has 16 residues. In eight separate reactions per sample, cDNA was generated. Each CDR3 protein gets one entry in TCRdb, which reprocessed the 5' RACE reads and gives no DNA. Its table records 300,000 to 350,000 distinct CDR3 sequences. Without any T cell sorting, total RNA was isolated from whole blood. The V gene is TRBV7-2, the J gene TRBJ1-3; without DNA, the TCRdb call of TRBD1 cannot be checked. Source material: blood. This clonotype was obtained from a human donor with ulcerative colitis or Crohn's disease, or a healthy co-twin of an affected twin (not recorded which). This chain's CDR3 is CASSPLGQDSGNTIYF.